A selection of T cell receptor beta chains follows, all from one sample in a study of OX40 agonist ivuxolimab in advanced cancers. The table came from immunoSEQ multiplex PCR; TCRdb's copy has only in-frame clones and leaves some out. Among about 100,000 clones listed, around 91% were seen once. The sequencing here drew on CD4+ or CD8+ T cells sorted from blood, taken in a trial of the OX40 agonist ivuxolimab. The receptors shown here come from an adult with an advanced solid tumor such as melanoma, head and neck, liver or kidney cancer. CDR3s include the opening cysteine and the closing phenylalanine or tryptophan. A D gene is named only where the DNA matches it firmly. Some rows mark clone size as missing; the rest say once, few, many or name a class of expanded clone.

-,TRBV5-4,TRBJ2-2,-,TGTGCCAGCAGGGCTGGTCCGAACACCGGGGAGCTGTTTTTT,CASRAGPNTGELFF
TRBD1,TRBV5-6,TRBJ2-1,-,TGTGCCAGCAGCTTGGCGGGACAGGGCACGTATGAGCAGTTCTTC,CASSLAGQGTYEQFF
TRBD1,TRBV6-6,TRBJ1-1,-,TGTGCCAGCCTGGACAGGGTCACTGAAGCTTTCTTT,CASLDRVTEAFF
TRBD2,TRBV27,TRBJ2-3,-,TGTGCCAGCAGTCCCCGGGCTAGCGGGAGTGGCACAGATACGCAGTATTTT,CASSPRASGSGTDTQYF
-,TRBV18,TRBJ2-1,once,TGTGCCAGCTCACCGGGGCGGGACAGAAATGAGCAGTTCTTC,CASSPGRDRNEQFF
TRBD1,TRBV19,TRBJ1-4,-,TGTGCCAGTAGCCTCCCACAGGGGGGGAATGAAAAACTGTTTTTT,CASSLPQGGNEKLFF
TRBD1,TRBV5-1,TRBJ1-1,once,TGCGCCAGCGCCCGGACAGGGTTAAACACTGAAGCTTTCTTT,CASARTGLNTEAFF
-,TRBV6-1,TRBJ1-5,-,TGTGCCAGCAGTGAAGCTGGGGGGGTTCTCAATCAGCCCCAGCATTTT,CASSEAGGVLNQPQHF
-,TRBV14,TRBJ2-1,-,TGTGCCAGCAGCCACGAGTTACGTAGCTCCTACAATGAGCAGTTCTTC,CASSHELRSSYNEQFF
TRBD2,TRBV7-8,TRBJ2-5,-,TGTGCCAGCAGGGAGGGGACTAGCGGGACCCATCGGGAGACCCAGTACTTC,CASREGTSGTHRETQYF
-,TRBV2,TRBJ1-6,once,TGTGCCAGCCGGGCCACCTACTCCTATAATTCACCCCTCCACTTT,CASRATYSYNSPLHF
-,TRBV7-9,TRBJ2-2,-,TGTGCCAGCAGCTTAGGAGCAACGAACACCGGGGAGCTGTTTTTT,CASSLGATNTGELFF
-,TRBV6-5,TRBJ1-6,few,TGTGCCAGCAGAAATGGAGCCGGGGAAAATTCACCCCTCCACTTT,CASRNGAGENSPLHF
-,TRBV10-3,TRBJ2-7,once,TGTGCCATCACCCCAAACCCGGGACTGTCGGAGGCCTACGAGCAGTACTTC,CAITPNPGLSEAYEQYF
-,TRBV7-8,TRBJ2-1,-,TGTGCCAGCAGTCCAGCGGGTATAGTGGTCAATGAGCAGTTCTTC,CASSPAGIVVNEQFF
-,TRBV7-3,TRBJ2-2,-,TGTGCCAGCAGCCCTAGTGTTGGGGGCAGGGACCCCGGGGAGCTGTTTTTT,CASSPSVGGRDPGELFF
-,TRBV27,TRBJ2-7,medium-sized,TGTGCCAGCAGTTTTGGCGCGGGCCTCGAGCAGTACTTC,CASSFGAGLEQYF
-,TRBV13,TRBJ2-7,-,TGTGCCAGCAGCATCCGGGGCCGATTCTACGAGCAGTACTTC,CASSIRGRFYEQYF
-,TRBV7-2,TRBJ2-7,-,TGTGCCAGCAGCTTAGGGACCGGCTCCTACGAGCAGTACTTC,CASSLGTGSYEQYF
-,TRBV9,TRBJ2-1,-,TGTGCCAGCAGCGTGACGACCGGCAGGACAAGCGGGCCCTACAATGAGCAGTTCTTC,CASSVTTGRTSGPYNEQFF
-,TRBV9,TRBJ1-1,-,TGTGCCAGCAGCGGTGAGGGATGGTCCACCCGGGTGACTGAAGCTTTCTTT,CASSGEGWSTRVTEAFF
-,TRBV27,TRBJ2-2,-,TGTGCCAGCAGTTTATCGACGGGAGTTCCCGGGGAGCTGTTTTTT,CASSLSTGVPGELFF
-,TRBV11-3,TRBJ1-1,few,TGTGCCAGCAGCTTAGACAGGGGCACTGAAGCTTTCTTT,CASSLDRGTEAFF
-,TRBV14,TRBJ2-5,-,TGTGCCAGCAGCCACCGTCAGGGGTGGGCCCAAGAGACCCAGTACTTC,CASSHRQGWAQETQYF